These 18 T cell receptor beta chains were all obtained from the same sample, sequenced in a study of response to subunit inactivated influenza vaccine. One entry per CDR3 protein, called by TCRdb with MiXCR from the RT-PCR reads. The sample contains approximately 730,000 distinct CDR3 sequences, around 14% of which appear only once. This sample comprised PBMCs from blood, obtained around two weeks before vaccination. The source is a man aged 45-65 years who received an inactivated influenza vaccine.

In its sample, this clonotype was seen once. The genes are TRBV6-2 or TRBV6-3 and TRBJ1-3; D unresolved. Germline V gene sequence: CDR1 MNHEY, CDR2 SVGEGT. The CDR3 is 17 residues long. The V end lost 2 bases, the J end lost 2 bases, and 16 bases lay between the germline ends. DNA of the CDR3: TGTGCCAGCAGTTACCATCTACAGCGAACTACTGGAAACACCATATATTTT. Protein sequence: CASSYHLQRTTGNTIYF.

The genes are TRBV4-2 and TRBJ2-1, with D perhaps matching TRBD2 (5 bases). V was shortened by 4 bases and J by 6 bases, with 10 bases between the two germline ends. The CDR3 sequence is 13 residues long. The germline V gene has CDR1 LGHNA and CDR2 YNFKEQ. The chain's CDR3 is CASSREPFNEQFF. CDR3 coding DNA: TGTGCCAGCAGCCGGGAGCCGTTCAATGAGCAGTTCTTC.

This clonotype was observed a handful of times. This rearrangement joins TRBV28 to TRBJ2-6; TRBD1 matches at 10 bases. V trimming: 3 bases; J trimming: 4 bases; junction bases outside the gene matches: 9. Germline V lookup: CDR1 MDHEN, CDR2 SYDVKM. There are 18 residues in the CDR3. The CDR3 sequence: CASSFAGQGNLGANVLTF. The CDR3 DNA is TGTGCCAGCAGTTTTGCGGGACAGGGGAACTTGGGGGCCAACGTCCTGACTTTC.

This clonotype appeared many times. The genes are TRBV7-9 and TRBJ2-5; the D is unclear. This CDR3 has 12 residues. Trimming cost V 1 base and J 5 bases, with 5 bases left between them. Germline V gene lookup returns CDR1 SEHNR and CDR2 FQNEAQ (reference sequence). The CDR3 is CASSLDSETQYF. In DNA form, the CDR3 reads TGTGCCAGCAGCTTAGATTCCGAGACCCAGTACTTC. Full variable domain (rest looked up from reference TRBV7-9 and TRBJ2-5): DTGVSQNPRHKITKRGQNVTFRCDPISEHNRLYWYRQTLGQGPEFLTYFQNEAQLEKSRLLSDRFSAERPKGSFSTLEIQRTEQGDSAMYLCASSLDSETQYFGPGTRLLVL.

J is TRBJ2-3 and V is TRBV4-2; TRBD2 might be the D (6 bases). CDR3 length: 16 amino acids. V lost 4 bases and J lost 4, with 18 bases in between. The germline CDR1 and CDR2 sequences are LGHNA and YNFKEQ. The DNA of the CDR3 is TGTGCCAGCAGCCGGGGTCGTGGACTATCGGCAGATACGCAGTATTTT. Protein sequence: CASSRGRGLSADTQYF.

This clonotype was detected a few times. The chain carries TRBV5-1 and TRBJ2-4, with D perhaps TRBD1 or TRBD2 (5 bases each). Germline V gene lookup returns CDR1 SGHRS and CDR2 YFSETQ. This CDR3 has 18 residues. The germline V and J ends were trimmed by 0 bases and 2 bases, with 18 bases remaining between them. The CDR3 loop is CASSLGGFGSESKNIQYF. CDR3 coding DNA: TGCGCCAGCAGCTTGGGGGGGTTCGGCAGCGAGTCCAAAAACATTCAGTACTTC.

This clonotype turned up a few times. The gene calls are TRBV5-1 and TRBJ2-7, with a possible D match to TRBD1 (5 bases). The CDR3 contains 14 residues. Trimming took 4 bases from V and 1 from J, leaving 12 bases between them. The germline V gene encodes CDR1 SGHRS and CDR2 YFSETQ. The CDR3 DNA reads TGCGCCAGCAGCGCCAGGGTAGGGTCCTACGAGCAGTACTTC. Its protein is CASSARVGSYEQYF.

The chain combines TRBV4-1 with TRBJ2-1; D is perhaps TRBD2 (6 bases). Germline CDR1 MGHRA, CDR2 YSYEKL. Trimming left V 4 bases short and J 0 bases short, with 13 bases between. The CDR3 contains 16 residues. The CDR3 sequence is CASSLSGPNSYNEQFF. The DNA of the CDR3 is TGCGCCAGCAGCCTAAGCGGGCCCAACTCCTACAATGAGCAGTTCTTC.

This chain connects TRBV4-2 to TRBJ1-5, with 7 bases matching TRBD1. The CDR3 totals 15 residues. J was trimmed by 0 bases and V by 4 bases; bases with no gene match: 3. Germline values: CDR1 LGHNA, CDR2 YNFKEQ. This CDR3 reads CASSPGQSSNQPQHF. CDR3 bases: TGTGCCAGCAGCCCGGGACAGAGTAGCAATCAGCCCCAGCATTTT.

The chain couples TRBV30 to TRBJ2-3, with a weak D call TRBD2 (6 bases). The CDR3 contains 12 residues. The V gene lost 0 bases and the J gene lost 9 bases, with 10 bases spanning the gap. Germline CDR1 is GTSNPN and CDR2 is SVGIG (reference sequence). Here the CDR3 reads CAWSVGTPTQYF. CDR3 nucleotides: TGTGCCTGGAGTGTAGGGACTCCAACGCAGTATTTT.

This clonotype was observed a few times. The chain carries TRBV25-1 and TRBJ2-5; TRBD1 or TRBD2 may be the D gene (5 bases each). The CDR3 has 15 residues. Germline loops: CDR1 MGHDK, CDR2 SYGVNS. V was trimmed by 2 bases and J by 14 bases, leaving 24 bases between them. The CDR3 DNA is TGTGCCAGCAGTGAAGACGGGAACTCCGGGACCACCCCCTACTTC. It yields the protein CASSEDGNSGTTPYF.

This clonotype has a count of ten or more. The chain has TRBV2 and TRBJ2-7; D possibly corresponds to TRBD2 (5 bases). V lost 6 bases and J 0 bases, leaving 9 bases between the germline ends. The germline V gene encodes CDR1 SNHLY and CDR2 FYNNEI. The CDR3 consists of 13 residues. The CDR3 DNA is TGTGCCAGCAGGCGTACTAGCTCCTACGAGCAGTACTTC. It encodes CASRRTSSYEQYF.

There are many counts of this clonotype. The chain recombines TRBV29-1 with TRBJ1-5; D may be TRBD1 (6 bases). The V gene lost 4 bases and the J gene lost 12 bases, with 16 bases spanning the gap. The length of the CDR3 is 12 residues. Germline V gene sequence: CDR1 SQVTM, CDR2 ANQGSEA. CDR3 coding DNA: TGCAGCGTTGGAGACCGACAGGCCCTCCAGCATTTT. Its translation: CSVGDRQALQHF.

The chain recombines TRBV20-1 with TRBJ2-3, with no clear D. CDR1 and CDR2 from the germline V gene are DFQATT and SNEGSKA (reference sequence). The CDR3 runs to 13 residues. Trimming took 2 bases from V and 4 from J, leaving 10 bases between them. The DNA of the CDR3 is TGCAGTGCTAGATGGGCAGGCCCAGATACGCAGTATTTT. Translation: CSARWAGPDTQYF.

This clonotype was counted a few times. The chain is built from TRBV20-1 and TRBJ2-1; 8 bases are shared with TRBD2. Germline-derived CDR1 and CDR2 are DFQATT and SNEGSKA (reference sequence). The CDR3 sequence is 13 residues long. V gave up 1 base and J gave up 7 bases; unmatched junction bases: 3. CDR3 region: CSARVPSGNEQFF. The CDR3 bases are TGCAGTGCTAGAGTCCCTAGCGGGAATGAGCAGTTCTTC.

For the CDR3, the DNA is TGCGCCAGCAGCGTAGCGGGGGGGGTAAACAATGAGCAGTTCTTC. This translates into CASSVAGGVNNEQFF. This chain connects TRBV10-2 to TRBJ2-1, with 11 nucleotides matching TRBD2. V lost 6 bases and J lost 5; bases outside the gene matches: 6. Germline V CDR1 and CDR2: WSHSY, SAAADI. This CDR3 spans 15 amino acids.

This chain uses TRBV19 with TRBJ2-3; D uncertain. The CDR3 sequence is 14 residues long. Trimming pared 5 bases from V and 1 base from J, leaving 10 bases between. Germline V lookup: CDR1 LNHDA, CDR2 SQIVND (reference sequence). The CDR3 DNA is TGTGCCAGTAGTTTCTACACCGGCACAGATACGCAGTATTTT. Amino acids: CASSFYTGTDTQYF. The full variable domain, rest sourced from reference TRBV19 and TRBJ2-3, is DGGITQSPKYLFRKEGQNVTLSCEQNLNHDAMYWYRQDPGQGLRLIYYSQIVNDFQKGDIAEGYSVSREKKESFPLTVTSAQKNPTAFYLCASSFYTGTDTQYFGPGTRLTVL.

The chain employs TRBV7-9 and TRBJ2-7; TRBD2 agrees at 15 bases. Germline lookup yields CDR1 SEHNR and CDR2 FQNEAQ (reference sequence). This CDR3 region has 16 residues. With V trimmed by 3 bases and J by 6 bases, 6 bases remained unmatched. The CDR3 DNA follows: TGTGCCAGCAGCTTGGCCGGGACTAGCGGGAGGACCGAGCAGTACTTC. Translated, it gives CASSLAGTSGRTEQYF.